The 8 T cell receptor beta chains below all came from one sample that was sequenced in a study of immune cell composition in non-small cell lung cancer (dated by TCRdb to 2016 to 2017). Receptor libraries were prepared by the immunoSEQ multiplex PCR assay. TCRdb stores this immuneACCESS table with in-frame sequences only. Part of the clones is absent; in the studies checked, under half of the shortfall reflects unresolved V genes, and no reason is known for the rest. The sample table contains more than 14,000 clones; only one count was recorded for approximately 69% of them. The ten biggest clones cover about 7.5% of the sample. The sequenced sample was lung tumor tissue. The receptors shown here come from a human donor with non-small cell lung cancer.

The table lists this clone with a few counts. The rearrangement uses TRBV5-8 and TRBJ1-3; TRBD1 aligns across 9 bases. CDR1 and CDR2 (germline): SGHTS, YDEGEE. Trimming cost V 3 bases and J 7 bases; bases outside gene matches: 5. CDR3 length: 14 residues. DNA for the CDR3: TGTGCCAGCAGCTGGGGGACAGGGCGGAACACCATATATTTT. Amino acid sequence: CASSWGTGRNTIYF. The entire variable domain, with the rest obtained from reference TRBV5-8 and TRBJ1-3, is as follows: EAGVTQSPTHLIKTRGQQATLRCSPISGHTSVYWYQQALGLGLQFLLWYDEGEERNRGNFPPRFSGRQFPNYSSELNVNALELEDSALYLCASSWGTGRNTIYFGEGSWLTVV.

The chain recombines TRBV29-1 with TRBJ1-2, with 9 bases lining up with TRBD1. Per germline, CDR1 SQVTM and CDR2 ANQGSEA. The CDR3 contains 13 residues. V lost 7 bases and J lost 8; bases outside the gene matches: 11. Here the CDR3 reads CSGQSDRGGGYTF. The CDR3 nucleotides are TGCAGCGGACAATCGGACAGGGGTGGCGGCTACACCTTC.

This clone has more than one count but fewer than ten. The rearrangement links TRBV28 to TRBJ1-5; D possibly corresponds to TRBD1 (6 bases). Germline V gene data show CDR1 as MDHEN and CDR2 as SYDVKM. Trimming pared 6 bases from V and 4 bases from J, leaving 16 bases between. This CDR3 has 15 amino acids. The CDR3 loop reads CASRIYRVGNQPQHF. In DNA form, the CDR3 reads TGTGCCAGCAGGATATACAGGGTTGGTAATCAGCCCCAGCATTTT.

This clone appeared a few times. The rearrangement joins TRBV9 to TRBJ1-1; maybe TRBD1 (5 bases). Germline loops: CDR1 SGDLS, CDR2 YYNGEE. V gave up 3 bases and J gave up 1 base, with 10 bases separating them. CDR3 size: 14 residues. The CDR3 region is CASSARAGNTEAFF. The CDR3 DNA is TGTGCCAGCAGCGCCAGGGCTGGGAACACTGAAGCTTTCTTT.

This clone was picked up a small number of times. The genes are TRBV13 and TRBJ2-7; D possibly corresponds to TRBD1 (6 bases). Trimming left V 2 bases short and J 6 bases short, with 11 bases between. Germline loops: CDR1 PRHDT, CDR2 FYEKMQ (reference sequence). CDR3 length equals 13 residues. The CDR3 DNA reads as TGTGCCAGCAGCTTACCTGCAGGGGTCGAGCAGTACTTC. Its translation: CASSLPAGVEQYF.

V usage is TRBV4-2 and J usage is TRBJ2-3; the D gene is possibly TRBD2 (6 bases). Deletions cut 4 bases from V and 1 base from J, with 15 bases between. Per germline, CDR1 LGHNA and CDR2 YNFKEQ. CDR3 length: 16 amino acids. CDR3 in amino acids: CASSPAYRLGTDTQYF. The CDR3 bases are TGTGCCAGCAGCCCAGCATACCGACTAGGCACAGATACGCAGTATTTT.

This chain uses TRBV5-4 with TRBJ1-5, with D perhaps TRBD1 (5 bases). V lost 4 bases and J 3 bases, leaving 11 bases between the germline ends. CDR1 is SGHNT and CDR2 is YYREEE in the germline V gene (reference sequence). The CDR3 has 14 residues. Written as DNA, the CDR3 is TGTGCCAGCAGCCCGGGGGGGGACAATCAGCCCCAGCATTTT. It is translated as CASSPGGDNQPQHF.

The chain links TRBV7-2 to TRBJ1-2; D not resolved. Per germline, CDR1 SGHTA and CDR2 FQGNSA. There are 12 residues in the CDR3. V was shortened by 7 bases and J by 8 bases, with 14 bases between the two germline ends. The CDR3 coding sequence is TGTGCCAGCACCTTCCTAGGCGAGGGCTACACCTTC. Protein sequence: CASTFLGEGYTF.